This TCR beta chain emerged from a study of shared clonotypes between healthy human individuals. Assay execution took place at the deep level. Each PCR replicate from the sorted subsets contained about 180 ng DNA, which is some 31,000 T cell genomes. Some clones are missing from TCRdb's copy, which holds only in-frame ones; the method was immunoSEQ multiplex PCR. The data show nearly 2 million clones, about 95% seen once. CD8 cells classed as naive were CD45RO-negative and positively selected for CCR7, excluding terminally differentiated effector memory CD45RA+ cells. CDR1 is SGHVS and CDR2 is FQNEAQ in the germline V gene. The length of the CDR3 is 11 residues. V lost 4 bases and J lost 8, with 6 bases in between. As to this clone: No antigen is known for it.

General observations from the study: Clonotype sharing across donors was expected to vary with sequencing depth. Large depth notwithstanding, sorted-subset sequencing proved incomplete by rarefaction.

The sequence was collected from a young man in good health. This rearrangement joins TRBV7-8 to TRBJ1-3; D is undetermined. Sequencing input: naive CD8+ T cells sorted from blood. CDR3 sequence reads: CASSSWDTIYF. The CDR3, as DNA: TGTGCCAGCAGCTCTTGGGACACCATATATTTT. Supplemented by reference TRBV7-8 and TRBJ1-3, the full variable domain reads GAGVSQSPRYKVAKRGQDVALRCDPISGHVSLFWYQQALGQGPEFLTYFQNEAQLDKSGLPSDRFFAERPEGSVSTLKIQRTQQEDSAVYLCASSSWDTIYFGEGSWLTVV.